The 28 T cell receptor beta chains listed next were all sequenced from one sample in a study of T cell clonality in common variable immunodeficiency (dated by TCRdb to about 2015). Receptor amplification or capture employed the immunoSEQ multiplex PCR assay. TCRdb carries this immuneACCESS record with in-frame sequences only. Its versions omit some clonotypes, under half of them owing to an unresolved V gene in the studies checked, with the rest unexplained. The table notes approximately 30,000 clones here, none of them singletons. The ten biggest clones cover around 3.1% of the sample. These TCRs are of unknown antigen specificity. What the authors observed across the whole study: Fewer deletions and N-nucleotide insertions were reportedly observed in CVID TCRbeta sequences, and highly modified clones with 13 or more V deletions were reportedly absent from CVID TCRbeta sequences.

The sample comprised peripheral blood mononuclear cells. The receptors originated from a human donor with common variable immunodeficiency.

As to this clone: The read ends 3 residues early relative to the CDR3; the germline J gene fills the gap. The gene calls are TRBV18 and TRBJ2-3, with D possibly being TRBD1 (5 bases). Germline-derived CDR1 and CDR2 are KGHSH and LQKENI. The germline V and J ends were trimmed by 3 bases and 2 bases, with 9 bases remaining between them. There are 14 residues in the CDR3. The CDR3 region is CASSPQGVTDTQYF. CDR3 DNA, as far as it was read: TGTGCCAGCTCACCTCAAGGGGTCACAGATACG.

This clone was observed at least ten times. The read falls 3 residues short of the CDR3 end, and the missing part is taken from the germline J gene. This sequence joins TRBV20-1 and TRBJ2-5, with 9 bases that match TRBD2. The CDR3 is 15 residues long. In germline, CDR1 is DFQATT, CDR2 SNEGSKA (reference sequence). V was clipped by 5 bases and J by 5 bases; unmatched bases: 12. The sequenced CDR3 bases are TGCAGTGCTGCCTCTCTAGCGGGGTTAGGGGAGACC. Translation gives CSAASLAGLGET. The full CDR3 protein is CSAASLAGLGETQYF.

This clone occurred many times. At one end, the junction sequence differs from germline, possibly due to a read error. The read ends 3 residues shy of where the CDR3 ends; the end is completed using the germline J gene. The chain joins TRBV5-1 to TRBJ1-3; possible D gene TRBD1, 6 bases. CDR3 length equals 15 residues. Germline-derived CDR1 and CDR2 are SGHRS and YFSETQ. Here the CDR3 reads CASSLGQLKAGTIYF. CDR3 DNA, as far as it was read: TGCGCCAGCAGTTTGGGACAACTCAAGGCGGGGACC.

To note about this clone: The read is 3 residues too short to cover the CDR3 end, so that end is filled in from the germline J gene. The chain employs TRBV19 and TRBJ1-1, with D maybe TRBD1 (5 bases). V was trimmed by 3 bases and J by 4 bases, leaving 15 bases between them. This CDR3 region has 15 residues. Germline assignment: CDR1 LNHDA and CDR2 SQIVND (reference sequence). CDR3 DNA, as far as it was read: TGTGCCAGTAGTATGTTGGGACTGAAGACCACTGAA. It yields the protein CASSMLGLKTTE. The entire CDR3 protein is CASSMLGLKTTEAFF. Full variable domain (remainder filled in from reference TRBV19 and TRBJ1-1): DGGITQSPKYLFRKEGQNVTLSCEQNLNHDAMYWYRQDPGQGLRLIYYSQIVNDFQKGDIAEGYSVSREKKESFPLTVTSAQKNPTAFYLCASSMLGLKTTEAFFGQGTRLTVV.

This clone was found many times. The missing CDR3 end, 3 residues past where the read stops, is filled in from the germline J gene. V usage is TRBV29-1 and J usage is TRBJ2-5; 9 bases fit TRBD1. J lost 4 bases, V lost 2 bases, and 5 bases had no gene match. The CDR3 runs 14 residues. Germline V gives CDR1 SQVTM, CDR2 ANQGSEA. The part of the CDR3 DNA that was read is TGCAGCGTTGAATTCGGGGGACAGGGAGAGACC. This gives the protein CSVEFGGQGET. In full, the CDR3 is CSVEFGGQGETQYF.

This clone was counted only a few times. The read stops 3 residues short of the end of the CDR3; the missing end is completed from the germline J gene. This chain connects TRBV19 to TRBJ1-5, with 7 bases that match TRBD1. Germline V gives CDR1 LNHDA, CDR2 SQIVND (reference sequence). The V and J ends lost 6 bases and 1 base, in that order; junction bases with no gene match: 6. The CDR3 is made up of 15 amino acids. The CDR3 sequence is CASSFDRASNQPQHF. CDR3 bases read: TGTGCCAGTAGCTTCGACAGGGCAAGCAATCAGCCC.

This clone was observed a handful of times. From the germline J gene comes the end of the CDR3, since the read stops 3 residues before it. The V call is TRBV7-9, the J call TRBJ2-2; D unclear. V was cut by 2 bases and J by 5 bases, with 3 bases left in between. CDR1 SEHNR and CDR2 FQNEAQ come from the germline V gene (reference sequence). CDR3 size: 12 residues. The part of the CDR3 DNA that was read is TGTGCCAGCAGCTTATCTACCGGGGAG. Amino acid sequence: CASSLSTGE. The CDR3 as a whole reads CASSLSTGELFF. Based on the CDR3 plus reference TRBV7-9 and TRBJ2-2, the full variable domain is DTGVSQNPRHKITKRGQNVTFRCDPISEHNRLYWYRQTLGQGPEFLTYFQNEAQLEKSRLLSDRFSAERPKGSFSTLEIQRTEQGDSAMYLCASSLSTGELFFGEGSRLTVL.

This clone was observed a few times. Read sequence stops 3 residues before the CDR3 end, and the germline J gene provides the missing end. V and J are TRBV30 and TRBJ2-4, with 10 bases aligning to TRBD1. Germline CDR1 is GTSNPN and CDR2 is SVGIG (reference sequence). This CDR3 is 13 amino acids long. The sequenced CDR3 bases are TGTGCCTGGAGTGTGGGGACAGGGGAGATT. It codes for CAWSVGTGEI. The entire CDR3 reads CAWSVGTGEIQYF.

In the case of this clone: The CDR3 end lies 3 residues beyond the end of the read and is filled in from the germline J gene. The chain has TRBV7-9 and TRBJ1-2; 11 bases are shared with TRBD1. The CDR3 is 15 residues long. V was clipped by 5 bases and J by 4 bases; unmatched bases: 6. CDR1 is SEHNR, CDR2 FQNEAQ, per germline (reference sequence). The CDR3 reads CASSDRTGGAYGYTF. CDR3 bases read: TGTGCCAGCAGCGACCGGACAGGGGGCGCCTATGGC.

The table lists this clone with a few counts. The CDR3 goes on 3 residues after the read ends, and that part is filled in from the germline J gene. J is TRBJ1-6 and V is TRBV5-6; D might be TRBD1 (5 bases). CDR3 length: 15 amino acids. V was shortened by 1 base and J by 6 bases, with 11 bases between the two germline ends. Germline CDR1 and CDR2: SGHDT and YYEEEE. CDR3 sequence reads: CASSLRAGRNSPLHF. Incomplete CDR3 DNA: TGTGCCAGCAGCTTGCGGGCAGGGCGTAATTCACCC. Looking up the rest from reference TRBV5-6 and TRBJ1-6 gives the full variable domain: DAGVTQSPTHLIKTRGQQVTLRCSPKSGHDTVSWYQQALGQGPQFIFQYYEEEERQRGNFPDRFSGHQFPNYSSELNVNALLLGDSALYLCASSLRAGRNSPLHFGNGTRLTVT.

On this clone itself: The read terminates 3 residues ahead of where the CDR3 ends, so the germline J gene completes it. The chain couples TRBV30 to TRBJ1-1, with a possible D match to TRBD1 (5 bases). Per germline, CDR1 GTSNPN and CDR2 SVGIG (reference sequence). This CDR3 has 12 amino acids. With 2 bases removed from V and 6 bases from J, the gap between germline ends came to 10 bases. CDR3 bases read: TGTGCCTGGAGTCAGGGTGTAGCTGAA. The encoded protein is CAWSQGVAE. The full CDR3 protein is CAWSQGVAEAFF.

In its sample, this clone was seen many times. Read sequence stops 3 residues before the CDR3 end, and the germline J gene provides the missing end. The gene calls are TRBV11-2 and TRBJ2-3; 9 bases align to TRBD2. J lost 1 base, V lost 5 bases, and 4 bases had no gene match. The CDR3 runs 15 residues. Germline V gene data show CDR1 as SGHAT and CDR2 as FQNNGV. The sequenced CDR3 bases are TGTGCCAGCAGCCCTCCTAGCGGGGGCACAGATACG. It codes for CASSPPSGGTDT. The entire CDR3 protein reads CASSPPSGGTDTQYF.

This clone was observed a handful of times. The sequence runs out 3 residues before the end of the CDR3; the remainder is reconstructed from the germline J gene. The chain couples TRBV19 to TRBJ2-3; 7 nucleotides agree with TRBD1. V lost 5 bases and J lost 2; bases outside the gene matches: 10. Germline values: CDR1 LNHDA, CDR2 SQIVND (reference sequence). The CDR3 covers 16 residues. The DNA read from the CDR3 is TGTGCCAGTAGTCTGAACGCAGACAGGGACACAGATACG. It codes for CASSLNADRDTDT. The whole CDR3 is CASSLNADRDTDTQYF.

Concerning this clone itself: The read halts 3 residues ahead of the CDR3 end, with the missing end drawn from the germline J gene. This chain joins TRBV19 and TRBJ1-5; D gene unclear. The germline V gene encodes CDR1 LNHDA and CDR2 SQIVND (reference sequence). V was trimmed by 6 bases and J by 7 bases, leaving 10 bases between them. The CDR3 runs to 12 residues. The CDR3 bases that were read are TGTGCCAGTAGGCCCCAGGTCCAGCCC. Protein: CASRPQVQP. The full CDR3 protein is CASRPQVQPQHF. Full variable domain (missing parts from reference TRBV19 and TRBJ1-5): DGGITQSPKYLFRKEGQNVTLSCEQNLNHDAMYWYRQDPGQGLRLIYYSQIVNDFQKGDIAEGYSVSREKKESFPLTVTSAQKNPTAFYLCASRPQVQPQHFGDGTRLSIL.

In this sample, this clone turned up a few times. With the read ending 3 residues before the CDR3 end, the germline J gene is used to fill in that end. V usage is TRBV19 and J usage is TRBJ1-2, with TRBD1 as a possible D gene (6 bases). Trimming stripped 8 bases from V and 5 bases from J, with 24 bases between. CDR1 and CDR2 (germline): LNHDA, SQIVND (reference sequence). The CDR3 contains 16 residues. The CDR3 spells CASGGRVFSRGYGYTF. The covered CDR3 bases are TGTGCCAGTGGGGGCAGGGTTTTCTCTCGCGGGTATGGC.

With regard to this clone: Coverage ceases 3 residues before the CDR3 finishes, and the germline J gene fills in the end. The V and J genes are TRBV2 and TRBJ1-2, with D unclear. The CDR3 contains 15 residues. V was clipped by 2 bases and J by 1 base, with 11 bases between them. CDR1 SNHLY and CDR2 FYNNEI come from the germline V gene. The CDR3 DNA, read in part, is TGTGCCAGCAGTGAAAGGGCCAGTATTAACTATGGC. Its protein product is CASSERASINYG. The CDR3, in full, reads CASSERASINYGYTF.

This clone was seen repeatedly, ten times or more. The read comes to an end 3 residues before the CDR3 does, leaving the germline J gene to fill in the end. The chain recombines TRBV23-1 with TRBJ1-4; D is unresolved. TRBV23-1 is flagged as an ORF with uncertain function. The CDR3 consists of 15 residues. V shed 0 bases and J shed 5 bases, with 10 bases lying between them. The CDR3 bases that were read are TGCGCCAGCAGTCAATCGCAGGAAGGGAATGAAAAA. Its protein product is CASSQSQEGNEK. The CDR3 in full is CASSQSQEGNEKLFF.

In its sample, this clone was seen a few times. Sequencing ends 3 residues short of the CDR3 end; the germline J gene provides the rest. The J gene is TRBJ2-7, the V gene TRBV2; 8 bases agree with TRBD1. This CDR3 region has 13 residues. V gave up 5 bases and J gave up 3 bases; unmatched junction bases: 3. Germline V lookup: CDR1 SNHLY, CDR2 FYNNEI. The CDR3 bases that were read are TGTGCCAGCAGTTTGGACAGGGACTACGAG. Amino acids: CASSLDRDYE. The whole CDR3 protein is CASSLDRDYEQYF.

This clone occurred a few times. The read stops 3 residues short of the end of the CDR3; the missing end is completed from the germline J gene. This chain connects TRBV19 to TRBJ2-3; D gene ambiguous. Trimming removed 1 base at V and 2 bases at J, with 7 bases between. The CDR3 has 14 amino acids. CDR1 is LNHDA, CDR2 SQIVND, per germline (reference sequence). CDR3 sequence: CASSIVLNTDTQYF. Partial CDR3 DNA: TGTGCCAGTAGTATAGTACTCAACACAGATACG.

Partial CDR3 DNA: TGTGCCAGCAGCTTCTGGACAGGGGGACCGTACGAG. It specifies CASSFWTGGPYE. The complete CDR3 sequence is CASSFWTGGPYEQYF. The chain uses TRBV11-1 and TRBJ2-7; 10 nucleotides line up with TRBD1. The sequenced fragment ends 3 residues before the CDR3 boundary, so the rest is inferred from the germline J gene. V dropped 3 bases and J dropped 4; count of bases not matched to a gene: 6. This CDR3 spans 15 amino acids. Germline lookup yields CDR1 SGHAT and CDR2 FQDESV (reference sequence).

This clone showed up just a few times. The CDR3 is cut off 3 residues early in the read; its end comes from the germline J gene. This rearrangement joins TRBV19 to TRBJ1-5, with D tentatively TRBD1 (5 bases). The CDR3 loop spans 15 amino acids. Trimming removed 6 bases from V and 1 base from J, with 13 bases in between. Germline assignment: CDR1 LNHDA and CDR2 SQIVND (reference sequence). The CDR3 bases that were read are TGTGCCAGTAGCATCGGGGGTTTCAGCAATCAGCCC. This translates into CASSIGGFSNQP. The whole CDR3 protein is CASSIGGFSNQPQHF.

Concerning this clone: The read ends 3 residues early relative to the CDR3; the germline J gene fills the gap. The sample has other DNA sequences that encode this CDR3 too. The chain couples TRBV18 to TRBJ1-5; D not certain. This CDR3 contains 13 residues. V was pared by 3 bases and J by 7 bases, with 10 bases between. Germline CDR1 reads KGHSH; CDR2 reads LQKENI. The sequenced CDR3 bases are TGTGCCAGCTCACCCCCAGGAGGGCAGCCC. Its translation is CASSPPGGQP. The whole CDR3 region reads CASSPPGGQPQHF.

This clone was observed many times. The read comes to an end 3 residues before the CDR3 does, leaving the germline J gene to fill in the end. V gene TRBV5-1 combines with J gene TRBJ2-5; the D gene is possibly TRBD1 (6 bases). The CDR3 length is 14 residues. Trimming took 4 bases from V and 2 from J, leaving 12 bases between them. Looked up from germline, CDR1 is SGHRS and CDR2 is YFSETQ. Partial CDR3 DNA: TGCGCCAGCAGCAGTCAGGGGAGACAAGAGACC. Residues: CASSSQGRQET. The full CDR3 reads CASSSQGRQETQYF.

On this clone: The read gets to within 3 residues of the CDR3 end, and the germline J gene fills in the rest. The genes are TRBV7-2 and TRBJ2-5, with D perhaps matching TRBD2 (5 bases). The CDR3 is 15 amino acids. The germline V gene has CDR1 SGHTA and CDR2 FQGNSA. V shed 5 bases and J shed 1 base, with 14 bases lying between them. The CDR3 reads CASSPQAGPQETQYF. The CDR3 DNA, read in part, is TGTGCCAGCAGCCCCCAGGCGGGCCCCCAAGAGACC.

This clone was counted between two and nine times. The CDR3 end lies 3 residues beyond the end of the read and is filled in from the germline J gene. This sequence joins TRBV20-1 and TRBJ2-7, with 10 bases that match TRBD1. With V trimmed by 3 bases and J by 3 bases, 11 bases remained unmatched. CDR1 and CDR2 from the germline V gene are DFQATT and SNEGSKA (reference sequence). The CDR3 extends over 16 amino acids. The CDR3 bases that were read are TGCAGTGCTAGTTCCCCGACAGGGGGCTCCCTCTACGAG. It is translated as CSASSPTGGSLYE. The full CDR3 reads CSASSPTGGSLYEQYF.

This clone has a count of ten or more. Sequencing ends 3 residues short of the CDR3 end; the germline J gene provides the rest. The chain recombines TRBV7-2 with TRBJ2-7; perhaps D is TRBD1 or TRBD2 (5 bases each). Germline V lookup: CDR1 SGHTA, CDR2 FQGNSA. The CDR3 is made up of 13 amino acids. V was trimmed by 5 bases and J by 2 bases, leaving 10 bases between them. The CDR3 sequence is CASSEEGPYEQYF. Partial CDR3 DNA: TGTGCCAGCAGCGAAGAGGGGCCCTACGAG.

At least ten counts were recorded for this clone. Read sequence stops 3 residues before the CDR3 end, and the germline J gene provides the missing end. The V gene is TRBV29-1, the J gene TRBJ1-1; TRBD1 is a possible D gene (5 bases). The length of the CDR3 is 12 residues. V was clipped by 8 bases and J by 6 bases, with 16 bases between them. The germline V gene encodes CDR1 SQVTM and CDR2 ANQGSEA. The sequenced part of the CDR3 DNA is TGCAGCATCCGGCGGGGGATCGCTGAA. It yields the protein CSIRRGIAE. The whole CDR3 is CSIRRGIAEAFF.

Details on this clone: Read data end 3 residues before the CDR3 end; the end is taken from the germline J gene. The chain links TRBV7-2 to TRBJ2-3; TRBD1 aligns across 10 bases. CDR3 length equals 15 residues. CDR1 SGHTA and CDR2 FQGNSA come from the germline V gene. V was clipped by 1 base and J by 6 bases; unmatched bases: 4. CDR3 residues: CASSLGQGAGDTQYF. Partial CDR3 DNA: TGTGCCAGCAGCTTAGGACAGGGGGCAGGGGATACG. Full variable domain (outside the CDR3, taken from reference TRBV7-2 and TRBJ2-3): GAGVSQSPSNKVTEKGKDVELRCDPISGHTALYWYRQSLGQGLEFLIYFQGNSAPDKSGLPSDRFSAERTGGSVSTLTIQRTQQEDSAVYLCASSLGQGAGDTQYFGPGTRLTVL.